Sequencing of this TCR beta chain was carried out in a study of cytomegalovirus exposure and HLA in healthy donors. Overall study: Earlier results showed 90 million to 130 million unique TCR beta sequences derived from some 190 million T cells.

Vbeta (60) and Jbeta (13) primers were used in the PCR. Profiling relied on immunoSEQ multiplex PCR, and the TCRdb table lists in-frame clones only, not all of them. The table includes 110,000 to 150,000 clones, roughly 76% detected once. CDR1 SEHNR and CDR2 FQNEAQ come from the germline V gene (reference sequence). The CDR3 length is 12 residues. The ends were cut back, 5 bases at V and 5 bases at J, with 8 bases in the middle. The sample taken for sequencing was PBMCs. This chain connects TRBV7-9 to TRBJ2-3; D uncertain. This sequence originates from a human donor in good health. CDR3 in DNA: TGTGCCAGCAGCATGCGAGGAGATACGCAGTATTTT. It yields the protein CASSMRGDTQYF.